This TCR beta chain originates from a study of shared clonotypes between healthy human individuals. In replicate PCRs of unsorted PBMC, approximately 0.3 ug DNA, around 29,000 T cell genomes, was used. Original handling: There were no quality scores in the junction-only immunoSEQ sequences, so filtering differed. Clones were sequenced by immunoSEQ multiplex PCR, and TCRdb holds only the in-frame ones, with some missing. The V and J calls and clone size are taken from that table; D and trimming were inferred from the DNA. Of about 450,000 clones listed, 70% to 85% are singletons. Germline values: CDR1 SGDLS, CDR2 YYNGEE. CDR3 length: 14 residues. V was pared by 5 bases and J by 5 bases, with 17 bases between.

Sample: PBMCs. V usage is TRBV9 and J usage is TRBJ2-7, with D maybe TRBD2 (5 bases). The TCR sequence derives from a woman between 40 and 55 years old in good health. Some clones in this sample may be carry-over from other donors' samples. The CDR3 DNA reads TGTGCCAGCAGTGGACTCTTATCGGGCCACGAGCAGTACTTC. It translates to CASSGLLSGHEQYF.